This record concerns one T cell receptor beta chain sequence. Its target is unknown. Every isolated RNA sample was fully reverse transcribed, so sequencing captured expressed TCRB transcripts. Only in-frame clones appear in the TCRdb table, and some are missing; sequencing was by immunoSEQ multiplex PCR. Among around 340,000 clones, 7% to 10% were seen once, and the ten largest hold approximately 1%. The record originates from a study of beta chain features in type 1 diabetes. General study findings and limits: For cells with high TCR expression, cDNA sequencing could yield over-representation. Researchers report that Type 1 diabetes patients had moderately but significantly shorter TCRB CDR3s across all four CD4+ subsets. Junctions at VDJ sites from type 1 diabetes patients had fewer insertions and more deletions.

This clonotype originated in a young man with type 1 diabetes. The sequencing input was central memory CD4+ T cells from blood.

CDR3 residues: CSVEDWGQDQETQYF. For the CDR3, the DNA is TGCAGCGTTGAAGATTGGGGACAGGATCAAGAGACCCAGTACTTC. The chain is built from TRBV29-1 and TRBJ2-5; TRBD1 matches 8 bases. The germline V gene has CDR1 SQVTM and CDR2 ANQGSEA. This CDR3 contains 15 residues. The V segment lost 0 bases and the J segment 2 bases; nucleotides outside the gene matches: 5.